A selection of T cell receptor beta chains follows, all from one sample in a study of Graves' ophthalmopathy and Graves' hyperthyroidism. TCRdb reprocessed the multiplex PCR reads with MiXCR, giving one entry per CDR3 protein. The sample lists a few hundred thousand distinct CDR3 sequences, roughly 16% seen once, with about 12% in the top ten. Sequencing was done on a sample of peripheral blood. The receptor set was obtained from an adult man with Graves' ophthalmopathy. Both conserved end residues are part of each CDR3. The order of the fields is CDR3 length, D gene, J gene, clone size, V gene, CDR3 DNA, CDR3 protein. D genes are given only for firm matches. Size tells how often a clone was seen (once, few, many) or the class of an expanded clone, and some rows leave it out.

>14|TRBD1|TRBJ1-5|once|TRBV12-3/TRBV12-4
TGTGCCAGCAGTATATCGACAGGGAGTGAGCCCCAGCATTTT
CASSISTGSEPQHF
>13|-|TRBJ1-1|many|TRBV30
TGTGCCTGGAGTCCAACTCTAAACACTGAAGCTTTCTTT
CAWSPTLNTEAFF
>16|TRBD2|TRBJ2-5|many|TRBV7-3
TGTGCCAGCAGCCCCCGGACTAGCGGGGGCCAAGAGACCCAGTACTTC
CASSPRTSGGQETQYF
>15|-|TRBJ1-1|many|TRBV6-4
TGTGCCAGCGAAAACCCCTCGGGGCTGAACACTGAAGCTTTCTTT
CASENPSGLNTEAFF
>15|TRBD1|TRBJ1-2|-|TRBV28
TGTGCCAGCAGTTTGGAATCGGGGACAGTCTATGGCTACACCTTC
CASSLESGTVYGYTF
>13|TRBD1|TRBJ1-6|many|TRBV12-3/TRBV12-4
TGTGCCAGTGCCTGGGACAGAAATTCACCCCTCCACTTT
CASAWDRNSPLHF
>15|TRBD1|TRBJ2-7|many|TRBV29-1
TGCAGCGTTGACCGACTAAGGACAGGCTTCGATCAGCGGTACTTC
CSVDRLRTGFDQRYF
>11|-|TRBJ2-2|many|TRBV28
TGTGCCAGCAGTCCGGTCGGGGAGCTGTTTTTT
CASSPVGELFF
>13|-|TRBJ1-5|many|TRBV30
TGTGCCTGGAGTCCCAGGAGCAATCAGCCCCAGCATTTT
CAWSPRSNQPQHF
>13|-|TRBJ1-2|many|TRBV6-1
TGTGCCAGCAGTGACCCTGGTGTGAGCCGGTACACCTTC
CASSDPGVSRYTF
>12|-|TRBJ1-2|many|TRBV2
TGTGCCAGCGGGGATTGGACAGATGGCTACACCTTC
CASGDWTDGYTF
>12|-|TRBJ1-5|many|TRBV28
TGTGCCAGCAGGGTCGTGCGGCAGCCCCAGCATTTT
CASRVVRQPQHF
>14|TRBD2|TRBJ2-5|-|TRBV7-2
TGTGCCAGCAGCTCTCCTAGCGGGCAAGAGACCCAGTACTTC
CASSSPSGQETQYF
>14|TRBD1|TRBJ2-7|many|TRBV7-2
TGTGCCAGCAGCTCGACAGGGGGAAGCGACGAGCAGTACTTC
CASSSTGGSDEQYF
>16|-|TRBJ2-4|-|TRBV29-1
TGCAGCGTTGAAGCCCCTCGCGGGTCGGGCAAAAACATTCAGTACTTC
CSVEAPRGSGKNIQYF
>12|-|TRBJ1-4|-|TRBV30
TGTGCCTGGAGTGCGGTCGGGAAAAAACTGTTTTTT
CAWSAVGKKLFF
>17|TRBD2|TRBJ2-7|many|TRBV6-2/TRBV6-3
TGTGCCAGCAGTTCCAGAACCAGACTAGCGGGGTTCTACGAGCAGTACTTC
CASSSRTRLAGFYEQYF
>14|-|TRBJ1-5|many|TRBV12-3/TRBV12-4
TGTGCCAGCAGTTTAAGAGGATATGATCAGCCCCAGCATTTT
CASSLRGYDQPQHF